These 8 T cell receptor beta chains share one sample of origin, sequenced in a study of Ad26.COV2.S vaccination and SARS-CoV-2 variants. Treatment defined: some 20 received Ad26.COV2.S at low or high dose, single or two shots; roughly five received placebo; per-sample allocation not given. The samples date from day 63 after the first vaccine or placebo injection. Sequencing was performed with immunoSEQ multiplex PCR; in TCRdb, only in-frame clones are kept and a portion is missing. The sample consists of about 350,000 clones, approximately 90% of them appearing once. The sequencing used peripheral blood, collected in a trial of Ad26.COV2.S vaccine versus placebo. These receptors were taken from a person aged 18-65 years who received the Ad26.COV2.S COVID-19 vaccine or a placebo.

The chain uses TRBV7-9 and TRBJ1-1, with D unclear. Deletions cut 5 bases from V and 1 base from J, with 14 bases between. Per germline, CDR1 SEHNR and CDR2 FQNEAQ (reference sequence). CDR3 size: 15 residues. CDR3 in DNA: TGTGCCAGCAGCCCCCTCCCCGGAAGGAACACTGAAGCTTTCTTT. Its protein is CASSPLPGRNTEAFF.

The chain couples TRBV3-1 (or the pseudogene TRBV3-2) to TRBJ2-5; the match to TRBD2 covers 7 bases. The trim removed 0 bases at V and 4 bases at J, leaving 14 bases unmatched. The CDR3 spans 18 residues. Germline V gives CDR1 LGHDT, CDR2 YNNKEL (reference sequence). The CDR3 DNA sequence: TGTGCCAGCAGCCAAGATGCAAAGTGGAAGCGGGGCGGAGAGACCCAGTACTTC. Its protein product is CASSQDAKWKRGGETQYF.

The V gene is TRBV5-5, the J gene TRBJ2-7, with no clear D. The CDR3 length is 13 residues. Deletions cut 2 bases from V and 0 bases from J, with 6 bases between. CDR1 and CDR2 from the germline V gene are SGHKS and YYEKEE (reference sequence). The CDR3 DNA is TGTGCCAGCAGCTTTGGCGACTCCTACGAGCAGTACTTC. Translation: CASSFGDSYEQYF.

CDR3 nucleotides: TGTGCCAGCAGTTTGAGGGGGCGCGGCACAGATACGCAGTATTTT. This codes for CASSLRGRGTDTQYF. The chain uses TRBV27 and TRBJ2-3, with 7 bases aligning to TRBD1. V trimming: 3 bases; J trimming: 1 base; junction bases outside the gene matches: 4. The germline gives CDR1 MNHEY, CDR2 SMNVEV (reference sequence). The CDR3 runs 15 residues.

The CDR3 spells CASTTPGSRNQPQHF. The DNA of the CDR3 is TGTGCCAGCACAACGCCCGGGTCCCGCAATCAGCCCCAGCATTTT. The gene calls are TRBV28 and TRBJ1-5; D ambiguous. The V and J ends lost 7 bases and 2 bases respectively, with 15 bases between them. The CDR3 totals 15 residues. Germline lookup yields CDR1 MDHEN and CDR2 SYDVKM.

This clone was observed a single time. The CDR3 loop reads CATSRTGYEQYF. The CDR3 DNA sequence: TGTGCCACCAGCAGAACAGGCTACGAGCAGTACTTC. This chain uses TRBV15 with TRBJ2-7, with D possibly matching TRBD1 (5 bases). V lost 2 bases and J 3 bases, leaving 5 bases between the germline ends. From germline, CDR1 is LNHNV and CDR2 YYDKDF (reference sequence). This CDR3 is built from 12 residues.

V is TRBV25-1 and J is TRBJ2-5; D remains unclear. The CDR3 extends over 14 amino acids. Germline V gene sequence: CDR1 MGHDK, CDR2 SYGVNS. V lost 2 bases, J lost 2 bases, and 9 bases lay in between. CDR3 coding DNA: TGTGCCAGCAGTGAACAACTAACTCAAGAGACCCAGTACTTC. It codes for CASSEQLTQETQYF.

This clone was counted a few times. This chain links TRBV7-2 with TRBJ1-1; D is undetermined. The V gene's germline CDR1 is SGHTA and CDR2 FQGNSA. The CDR3 sequence is 15 residues long. Trimming removed 0 bases at V and 3 bases at J, with 11 bases between. The chain's CDR3 is CASSLAGIGDTEAFF. CDR3 nucleotide sequence: TGTGCCAGCAGCTTAGCAGGGATTGGGGACACTGAAGCTTTCTTT.